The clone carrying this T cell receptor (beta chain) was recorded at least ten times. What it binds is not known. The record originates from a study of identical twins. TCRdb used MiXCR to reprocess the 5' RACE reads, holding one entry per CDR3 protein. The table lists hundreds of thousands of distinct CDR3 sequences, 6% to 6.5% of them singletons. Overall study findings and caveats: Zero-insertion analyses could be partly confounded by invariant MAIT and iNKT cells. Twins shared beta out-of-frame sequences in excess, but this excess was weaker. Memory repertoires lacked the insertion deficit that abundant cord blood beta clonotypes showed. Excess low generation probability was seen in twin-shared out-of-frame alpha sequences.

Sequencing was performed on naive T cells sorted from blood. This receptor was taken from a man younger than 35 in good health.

The CDR3 DNA follows: TGTGCCAGCAGTTTAGATTTGGGGTCCGGGGAGCTGTTTTTT. As protein: CASSLDLGSGELFF. The rearrangement links TRBV12-3 or TRBV12-4 to TRBJ2-2; unclear D gene. Trimming removed 1 base at V and 6 bases at J, with 9 bases between. This CDR3 comprises 14 residues.